This T cell receptor beta chain was obtained from a study of T cells in Graves' hyperthyroidism and ophthalmopathy (dated by TCRdb to the late 2010s). Notes on the research overall: TCR V-J signatures able to tell the groups apart were searched for in a discovery cohort of some 100 patients, of whom around 43 had Graves' ophthalmopathy and roughly 59 had stable Graves' hyperthyroidism. Prospective prediction of ophthalmopathy was tested in an independent validation cohort of 18 to 20 hyperthyroidism patients and approximately 17 patients who later progressed to ophthalmopathy. TCR Vbeta CDR3 sequencing of 140 or so peripheral blood samples (roughly 43 ophthalmopathy, 75 hyperthyroidism and roughly 17 progressor patients) is reported in the paper. The study also compared thyroid tissue and blood T-cell repertoires from about six Graves' hyperthyroidism patients. After sampling, hyperthyroidism patients received methimazole starting at 30 mg daily, and ophthalmopathy patients received high-dose intravenous methylprednisolone. For training and testing, the 100 patients in the discovery cohort were randomly divided in a 7:3 ratio.

The germline V gene provides CDR1 MNHNS and CDR2 SASEGT. V is clipped by 0 bases and J by 7 bases, and the sequence between their germline boundaries is 13 bases long. From its cysteine to its phenylalanine, the CDR3 spans 15 amino acids. The sequence is cut down to CDR3 DNA, 45 bases in frame from base 1. This clonotype occurred many times. It lacks a known antigen. Base qualities were left out, and no much larger clone turns up one base away. The TCR beta CDR3 regions were amplified from RNA transcripts. For the first round of RT-PCR on the TCR CDR3, the HTBI primer set was used together with the Qiagen OneStep RT-PCR kit. The libraries were constructed in a second round of multiplex PCR and then size-selected and purified. Libraries were sequenced paired-end with 100 bp reads on an Illumina HiSeq2000. Concerning the study's data processing: SOAPnuke was used to process the raw data, with reads discarded if the reads contained adapters or uncalled bases, had a mean Phred below 15, or lacked an exact constant-primer or identifier match. High-quality paired reads were merged using COPE v1.2.5, and each unique nucleotide sequence was defined as a clonotype. MiTCR v1.1 was used to align the clonotypes against IMGT TRBV, TRBD and TRBJ reference segments. The analysis was restricted to V-J combinations with a frequency above 0.0001, which together covered roughly 99% of the repertoires. The TCS score was defined as F50 (clonal expansion) divided by E x V (chaos), with BLOSUM62-based TCRdist calculated between CDR3 peptides within each V-J. Welch's t-statistics and random forest reduced just over 500 V-J features to around 14, which were used in a naive Bayes classifier (R e1071). Thyroid-blood repertoire similarity was quantified with the Morisita-Horn index. TCRdb reanalyzed the raw reads on its own, using fastp at Q25 for trimming and MiXCR for clone calling, and kept in-frame beta chains. Each CDR3 protein gets just one entry, which takes the most common genes and DNA from the rows behind it. TCRdb's processing, not the authors' own work, is the source of the V and J calls. The sample table contains 530,000 or so distinct CDR3 sequences; only one count was recorded for around 46% of them. The biggest ten clones account for about 8% of the sample.

Stable Graves' hyperthyroidism was defined as the absence of progression to ophthalmopathy over 18 months of follow-up. Hyperthyroidism patients were newly diagnosed, had a disease duration of under 2 months, and were aged 18 to 65 years. Any patient with an uncontrolled infection, another autoimmune disease, pregnancy or lactation was excluded. Diagnoses relied on clinical symptoms, serum thyroxine and TRAb, thyroid ultrasound and orbital computed tomography. Total RNA was extracted using Trizol reagent, and RNA quality was assessed on an Agilent 2100 Bioanalyzer. The research as a whole found: A model built on a 13 V-J signature distinguished ophthalmopathy from stable hyperthyroidism, reaching about 88% sensitivity and about 81% specificity in cross-validation and 80%/75% in testing. No statistical method was used to set the sample size in advance, and investigators knew the group allocation. During validation, the model predicted progression to ophthalmopathy a median of around six months ahead of onset, with around 71% sensitivity and about 72% specificity. Blood samples also contained most of the expanded thyroid clonotypes (frequency above 0.001), which suggests that blood repertoires may reflect thyroid immune responses.

The chain employs TRBV6-1 and TRBJ1-5; the D gene is not confidently resolved. The specimen was peripheral blood or thyroid tissue (not recorded which). This receptor was taken from a woman under 30 with Graves' hyperthyroidism. The CDR3 amino acid sequence is: CASSEALSVAQPQHF. The DNA reads TGTGCCAGCAGTGAAGCGTTAAGTGTAGCCCAGCCCCAGCATTTT.